This T cell receptor (beta chain) was retrieved from a study of Ad26.COV2.S vaccination and SARS-CoV-2 variants. General study results and limits: Vaccine and placebo groups showed comparable non-spike TCR breadth. In vaccinated individuals, spike-specific CD8+ and CD4+ T cell responses reportedly displayed substantial breadth. Analytic work on TCR breadth and depth might have understated the full extent of total T cell responses.

The CDR3 consists of 14 residues. V lost 5 bases to trimming and J lost 4 bases; unmatched junction nucleotides: 7. The V gene's germline CDR1 is PRHDT and CDR2 FYEKMQ (reference sequence). The data were produced by immunoSEQ multiplex PCR, yet TCRdb's version contains in-frame clones alone and is incomplete. Of 350,000 to 450,000 clones listed, approximately 90% are singletons. With regard to this clone: Its antigen is not identified.

This TCR was sampled from a human donor who had recovered from COVID-19. The chain has TRBV13 and TRBJ1-1; 7 bases match TRBD1. Source: peripheral blood, taken after recovery from COVID-19. CDR3 sequence: CASSVETGLTEAFF. Here the CDR3 DNA reads TGTGCCAGCAGCGTAGAGACAGGGCTCACTGAAGCTTTCTTT.